Listed below are T cell receptor beta chains from one sample, sequenced in a study of cytomegalovirus exposure and HLA in healthy donors. This table comes from immunoSEQ multiplex PCR, and its TCRdb copy is limited to in-frame clones, with some not included. The sample contains about 180,000 clones, 77% of which appear only once. Source material: PBMCs. The receptors shown here come from a woman aged 55-70 years in good health and CMV-seropositive. Each CDR3 is given with its conserved first and last residue. D genes are given only for firm matches. Only some rows state a clone size, as once, few, many or a class for expanded clones.

j_gene: TRBJ1-5; abundance: .; d_gene: .; v_gene: TRBV6-6; CDR3nt: TGTGCCAGCAGTCCCCAGGCGCGGGGTCAGCCCCAGCATTTT; CDR3aa: CASSPQARGQPQHF
j_gene: TRBJ1-1; abundance: once; d_gene: TRBD1; v_gene: TRBV7-3; CDR3nt: TGTGCCAGCAGCGCGGGACAGGGTACTGAAGCTTTCTTT; CDR3aa: CASSAGQGTEAFF
j_gene: TRBJ2-5; abundance: once; d_gene: TRBD2; v_gene: TRBV10-3; CDR3nt: TGTGCCATCAGTTTAGCGGGAGGAGGGGGGGAGCAGTACTTC; CDR3aa: CAISLAGGGGEQYF
j_gene: TRBJ2-1; abundance: .; d_gene: .; v_gene: TRBV14; CDR3nt: TGTGCCAGCAGCCCCACTCCTCGTAGCTCCTACAATGAGCAGTTCTTC; CDR3aa: CASSPTPRSSYNEQFF
j_gene: TRBJ2-5; abundance: .; d_gene: .; v_gene: TRBV7-2; CDR3nt: TGTGCCAGCAGCCCCGGCGGCGAGGGTCGAAAGACCCAGTACTTC; CDR3aa: CASSPGGEGRKTQYF
j_gene: TRBJ2-5; abundance: once; d_gene: TRBD2; v_gene: TRBV7-2; CDR3nt: TGTACCAGCAGCTGGGGGACTAGCGGGGGCCTGTACCAAGAGACCCAGTACTTC; CDR3aa: CTSSWGTSGGLYQETQYF
j_gene: TRBJ2-7; abundance: once; d_gene: TRBD2; v_gene: TRBV2; CDR3nt: TGTGCCAGCAAGCGACTAGCGGGAGAGGTCTACGAGCAGTACTTC; CDR3aa: CASKRLAGEVYEQYF
j_gene: TRBJ2-3; abundance: .; d_gene: .; v_gene: TRBV5-4; CDR3nt: TGTGCCAGCAGCAGTGGCCAGACAGATACGCAGTATTTT; CDR3aa: CASSSGQTDTQYF
j_gene: TRBJ2-5; abundance: few; d_gene: TRBD2; v_gene: TRBV15; CDR3nt: TGTGCCACCAGCAGAGGGTGGAGCGGGGGAGAAGAGACCCAGTACTTC; CDR3aa: CATSRGWSGGEETQYF
j_gene: TRBJ2-5; abundance: .; d_gene: TRBD1; v_gene: TRBV7-9; CDR3nt: TGTGCCAGCAGCCCTCCAGGGGGAGAGACCCAGTACTTC; CDR3aa: CASSPPGGETQYF
j_gene: TRBJ1-5; abundance: .; d_gene: .; v_gene: TRBV28; CDR3nt: TGTGCCAGCAGTACCGGGGTGCGTCAGCCCCAGCATTTT; CDR3aa: CASSTGVRQPQHF
j_gene: TRBJ2-1; abundance: .; d_gene: TRBD2; v_gene: TRBV27; CDR3nt: TGTGCCAGCAGTTTACGGACTAGCGGGTCCTACAATGAGCAGTTCTTC; CDR3aa: CASSLRTSGSYNEQFF
j_gene: TRBJ1-4; abundance: .; d_gene: .; v_gene: TRBV30; CDR3nt: TGTGCCTGGAGTCACAAGACTGCAACTAATGAAAAACTGTTTTTT; CDR3aa: CAWSHKTATNEKLFF
j_gene: TRBJ2-7; abundance: .; d_gene: TRBD1; v_gene: TRBV7-3; CDR3nt: TGTGCCAGCAGTCGTGGACAGGGCTACGAGCAGTACTTC; CDR3aa: CASSRGQGYEQYF
j_gene: TRBJ2-3; abundance: .; d_gene: TRBD1; v_gene: TRBV30; CDR3nt: TGTGCCTGGACCGGGACAGGGGGTGTGAGAGATACGCAGTATTTT; CDR3aa: CAWTGTGGVRDTQYF
j_gene: TRBJ2-2; abundance: .; d_gene: TRBD2; v_gene: TRBV27; CDR3nt: TGTGCCAGCAGGCTTCTAGCGGGAGTGGGAACCGGGGAGCTGTTTTTT; CDR3aa: CASRLLAGVGTGELFF
j_gene: TRBJ2-1; abundance: .; d_gene: .; v_gene: TRBV28; CDR3nt: TGTGCCAGCAGTCCTCACAGAGATGAGCAGTTCTTC; CDR3aa: CASSPHRDEQFF
j_gene: TRBJ2-5; abundance: .; d_gene: TRBD1; v_gene: TRBV6-6; CDR3nt: TGTGCCAGCAGTTACTCGACAGGGGGCGAAGAGACCCAGTACTTC; CDR3aa: CASSYSTGGEETQYF
j_gene: TRBJ2-3; abundance: .; d_gene: .; v_gene: TRBV28; CDR3nt: TGTGCCAGCAGCTTAGGGGGGGAAAGTAGAGATACGCAGTATTTT; CDR3aa: CASSLGGESRDTQYF
j_gene: TRBJ2-1; abundance: .; d_gene: TRBD2; v_gene: TRBV6-1; CDR3nt: TGTGCCAGCAGTTTGACTAGCGGGGCCTACAATGAGCAGTTCTTC; CDR3aa: CASSLTSGAYNEQFF
j_gene: TRBJ1-4; abundance: .; d_gene: .; v_gene: TRBV30; CDR3nt: TGTGCCTGCACGTTGGGGCAATCCTTTGAAAAACTGTTTTTT; CDR3aa: CACTLGQSFEKLFF
j_gene: TRBJ2-7; abundance: .; d_gene: TRBD2; v_gene: TRBV19; CDR3nt: TGTGCCAGTAGTGTGACTAGCGGGAGATACGAGCAGTACTTC; CDR3aa: CASSVTSGRYEQYF
j_gene: TRBJ1-2; abundance: .; d_gene: TRBD1; v_gene: TRBV18; CDR3nt: TGTGCCAGCTCACCACAATCAGGACAGGGCTCTAACTATGGCTACACCTTC; CDR3aa: CASSPQSGQGSNYGYTF
j_gene: TRBJ1-5; abundance: few; d_gene: .; v_gene: TRBV28; CDR3nt: TGTGCCAGCAGTGGCGGTCCACAGCCCCAGCATTTT; CDR3aa: CASSGGPQPQHF
j_gene: TRBJ2-3; abundance: .; d_gene: .; v_gene: TRBV5-1; CDR3nt: TGCGCCAGCAGATGGGGGGGGGCCCGCACAGATACGCAGTATTTT; CDR3aa: CASRWGGARTDTQYF
j_gene: TRBJ1-1; abundance: .; d_gene: .; v_gene: TRBV19; CDR3nt: TGTGCCAGTAGTTCCAGGGTTGAGGCCGCTGAAGCTTTCTTT; CDR3aa: CASSSRVEAAEAFF
j_gene: TRBJ2-5; abundance: .; d_gene: TRBD2; v_gene: TRBV6-1; CDR3nt: TGTGCCAGCAGTGAAGCGACCTTGGGACTAGCGGGGAAATGGGAAGAGACCCAGTACTTC; CDR3aa: CASSEATLGLAGKWEETQYF
j_gene: TRBJ2-1; abundance: .; d_gene: .; v_gene: TRBV15; CDR3nt: TGTGCCACCAGCAGGGAGCGGACCGACTACAATGAGCAGTTCTTC; CDR3aa: CATSRERTDYNEQFF
j_gene: TRBJ2-1; abundance: .; d_gene: .; v_gene: TRBV21-1; CDR3nt: TGTGCCAGCAGCAGTCCTTCACAGCGGGGGCCGATGAATGAGCAGTTCTTC; CDR3aa: CASSSPSQRGPMNEQFF
j_gene: TRBJ1-1; abundance: few; d_gene: .; v_gene: TRBV10-3; CDR3nt: TGTGCCATCAGTGAAGTCAGGGAGGCTGAAGCTTTCTTT; CDR3aa: CAISEVREAEAFF
j_gene: TRBJ1-1; abundance: .; d_gene: .; v_gene: TRBV27; CDR3nt: TGTGCCAGCAAGGGGCAGATTAGCACTGAAGCTTTCTTT; CDR3aa: CASKGQISTEAFF
j_gene: TRBJ2-3; abundance: few; d_gene: TRBD2; v_gene: TRBV2; CDR3nt: TGTGCCAGCAAACCTAGCGGGACAGATACGCAGTATTTT; CDR3aa: CASKPSGTDTQYF
j_gene: TRBJ1-2; abundance: few; d_gene: .; v_gene: TRBV5-1; CDR3nt: TGCGCCAGCAGCTTGGAAGTAGGGGTTATGAACTATGGCTACACCTTC; CDR3aa: CASSLEVGVMNYGYTF
j_gene: TRBJ2-7; abundance: .; d_gene: .; v_gene: TRBV6-1; CDR3nt: TGTGCCAGCAGTGAAACAGCAGACTACGAGCAGTACTTC; CDR3aa: CASSETADYEQYF
j_gene: TRBJ1-1; abundance: .; d_gene: .; v_gene: TRBV9; CDR3nt: TGTGCCAGCAGCGGAAGCAGGGTGGGCACTGAAGCTTTCTTT; CDR3aa: CASSGSRVGTEAFF
j_gene: TRBJ1-1; abundance: .; d_gene: .; v_gene: TRBV14; CDR3nt: TGTGCCAGCAGCTCCCGCGGGAGCACTGAAGCTTTCTTT; CDR3aa: CASSSRGSTEAFF
j_gene: TRBJ1-2; abundance: once; d_gene: .; v_gene: TRBV11-2; CDR3nt: TGTGCCAGCAGCACCTGGGGCAGCTATGGCTACACCTTC; CDR3aa: CASSTWGSYGYTF
j_gene: TRBJ2-5; abundance: .; d_gene: TRBD2; v_gene: TRBV14; CDR3nt: TGTGCCAGCAGCCCCCAGCGGGGGGGTACCCAAGAGACCCAGTACTTC; CDR3aa: CASSPQRGGTQETQYF
j_gene: TRBJ2-7; abundance: once; d_gene: TRBD2; v_gene: TRBV27; CDR3nt: TGTGCCAGCAGTTCCCTGGCGGGAGGGCCCTACGAGCAGTACTTC; CDR3aa: CASSSLAGGPYEQYF
j_gene: TRBJ1-1; abundance: .; d_gene: .; v_gene: TRBV5-4; CDR3nt: TGTGCCAGCAGCTTAATGGGGGCAACTGAAGCTTTCTTT; CDR3aa: CASSLMGATEAFF
j_gene: TRBJ2-6; abundance: .; d_gene: .; v_gene: TRBV7-8; CDR3nt: TGTGCCAGCAGCTCGAGACTAACCTCTGGGGCCAACGTCCTGACTTTC; CDR3aa: CASSSRLTSGANVLTF
j_gene: TRBJ2-1; abundance: .; d_gene: TRBD1; v_gene: TRBV5-1; CDR3nt: TGCGCCAGCAGCGCCCGGGGACAGGGCAAGGATGGTGAGCAGTTCTTC; CDR3aa: CASSARGQGKDGEQFF
j_gene: TRBJ2-3; abundance: .; d_gene: TRBD2; v_gene: TRBV28; CDR3nt: TGTGCCAGCAGTACAGCGGGAGTCCCCACAGATACGCAGTATTTT; CDR3aa: CASSTAGVPTDTQYF
j_gene: TRBJ2-7; abundance: once; d_gene: TRBD2; v_gene: TRBV7-3; CDR3nt: TGTGCCAGCAGCTCCTTCGCACTAGCGGGGGCTTTGGAGGGCGAGCAGTACTTC; CDR3aa: CASSSFALAGALEGEQYF
j_gene: TRBJ1-4; abundance: few; d_gene: TRBD1; v_gene: TRBV30; CDR3nt: TGTGCCTGGAACCCAGACAGGGGTGGTGAAAAACTGTTTTTT; CDR3aa: CAWNPDRGGEKLFF
j_gene: TRBJ2-5; abundance: .; d_gene: .; v_gene: TRBV7-6; CDR3nt: TGTGCCAGCAGCTTAGGGCAGGGACTCATTAGAGAGACCCAGTACTTC; CDR3aa: CASSLGQGLIRETQYF
j_gene: TRBJ2-1; abundance: .; d_gene: .; v_gene: TRBV27; CDR3nt: TGTGCCAGTGGTAGGCCAGGGGGGAATGAGCAGTTCTTC; CDR3aa: CASGRPGGNEQFF
j_gene: TRBJ2-3; abundance: .; d_gene: TRBD2; v_gene: TRBV27; CDR3nt: TGTGCCAGCAGTTTCCCGACTAGCTCCCAATCGACAGATACGCAGTATTTT; CDR3aa: CASSFPTSSQSTDTQYF
j_gene: TRBJ2-5; abundance: .; d_gene: .; v_gene: TRBV5-1; CDR3nt: TGCGCCAGCAGCTTACTAAGAGGGAAGCAAGAGACCCAGTACTTC; CDR3aa: CASSLLRGKQETQYF
j_gene: TRBJ2-1; abundance: .; d_gene: .; v_gene: TRBV5-1; CDR3nt: TGCGCCAGCAGCTTGGGAGTAGGGGCCGGGAATGAGCAGTTCTTC; CDR3aa: CASSLGVGAGNEQFF
j_gene: TRBJ1-6; abundance: .; d_gene: TRBD1; v_gene: TRBV5-1; CDR3nt: TGCGCCAGCAGCTTGGCCGGGACAGGGGCCAATTCACCCCTCCACTTT; CDR3aa: CASSLAGTGANSPLHF
j_gene: TRBJ1-1; abundance: .; d_gene: TRBD1; v_gene: TRBV18; CDR3nt: TGTGCCAGCTCACCACGTGGGCGCCCAGGGGGCAACACTGAAGCTTTCTTT; CDR3aa: CASSPRGRPGGNTEAFF